These 19 T cell receptor beta chains were all obtained from the same sample, sequenced in a study of T cell responses to AZD1222 COVID-19 vaccine. This table comes from immunoSEQ multiplex PCR, and its TCRdb copy is limited to in-frame clones, with some not included. The sample yields 150,000 to 200,000 clones, around nine tenths seen once. Here the sequenced sample was peripheral blood, taken on day 0 of AZD1222 vaccination. The receptors derive from an adult in good health.

The J gene is TRBJ1-1, the V gene TRBV5-6, with a tentative D call TRBD1 (6 bases). The CDR3 has 16 amino acids. Germline CDR1 SGHDT, CDR2 YYEEEE. V shed 1 base and J shed 1 base, with 14 bases lying between them. CDR3 region: CASSLLGQGSNTEAFF. Here the CDR3 DNA reads TGTGCCAGCAGCTTGCTCGGGCAGGGGTCGAACACTGAAGCTTTCTTT.

The chain recombines TRBV14 with TRBJ1-5; no reliable D call. Between the trimmed V and J ends, which lost 4 bases and 1 base, there was a span of 5 bases. The CDR3 sequence is 13 residues long. Germline V gene data show CDR1 as SGHDN and CDR2 as FVKESK. In nucleotides, the CDR3 is TGTGCCAGCAGCCTAAGCAGCAATCAGCCCCAGCATTTT. Encoded protein: CASSLSSNQPQHF.

This clone occurred once. The chain couples TRBV9 to TRBJ2-1; 9 bases fit TRBD2. The CDR3 totals 15 residues. Unmatched junction bases numbered 8, after V lost 0 bases and J lost 10 bases. Germline values: CDR1 SGDLS, CDR2 YYNGEE. The CDR3 DNA sequence: TGTGCCAGCAGCGTAGGCGGGGGGGCCAGCCAGGAGCAGTTCTTC. Translated: CASSVGGGASQEQFF.

This clone was seen once. The chain links TRBV7-2 to TRBJ1-5; TRBD1 matches 8 bases. Per germline, CDR1 SGHTA and CDR2 FQGNSA. The CDR3 is 14 residues long. Losses at the gene ends were 5 bases for V and 5 bases for J; bases not matched to a gene: 5. DNA for the CDR3: TGTGCCAGCAGCCCGGGACAGGCGCATCAGCCCCAGCATTTT. Amino acid sequence: CASSPGQAHQPQHF. Complete variable domain (other parts from reference TRBV7-2 and TRBJ1-5): GAGVSQSPSNKVTEKGKDVELRCDPISGHTALYWYRQSLGQGLEFLIYFQGNSAPDKSGLPSDRFSAERTGGSVSTLTIQRTQQEDSAVYLCASSPGQAHQPQHFGDGTRLSIL.

The rearrangement links TRBV23-1 to TRBJ2-7, with D possibly matching TRBD2 (5 bases). TRBV23-1 falls under the ORF class, with uncertain function. V was cut by 8 bases and J by 5 bases, with 19 bases left in between. CDR3 length: 14 residues. CDR3 coding DNA: TGCGCCAGCGCCAAGGTCAAGCGGACGGACGAGCAGTACTTC. Protein product: CASAKVKRTDEQYF.

The chain carries TRBV7-8 and TRBJ1-1; a possible D gene is TRBD1 (6 bases). The CDR3 sequence is 14 residues long. Trimming took off 3 bases at V and 3 bases at J, with 11 bases between the two ends. Germline CDR1 reads SGHVS; CDR2 reads FQNEAQ. The CDR3 sequence is CASSFRGEDTEAFF. The CDR3 nucleotides are TGTGCCAGCAGCTTTAGGGGGGAGGACACTGAAGCTTTCTTT.

This chain uses TRBV6-4 with TRBJ2-3; possibly TRBD2 for D (6 bases). Germline CDR1 is MRHNA and CDR2 is SNTAGT. Trimming removed 5 bases at V and 2 bases at J, with 14 bases between. The CDR3 consists of 15 residues. DNA for the CDR3: TGTGCCAGCAGTCCCTATGCGGGAAACACAGATACGCAGTATTTT. Protein: CASSPYAGNTDTQYF.

The chain uses TRBV28 and TRBJ2-1; D unresolved. Germline V gives CDR1 MDHEN, CDR2 SYDVKM. The germline V and J ends were trimmed by 2 bases and 3 bases, with 11 bases remaining between them. The CDR3 totals 15 residues. In DNA form, the CDR3 reads TGTGCCAGCAGTTTAGCGAATAGGGTCTACAATGAGCAGTTCTTC. Its protein is CASSLANRVYNEQFF.

This chain links TRBV24-1 with TRBJ2-1, with 7 bases that match TRBD1. The CDR3 consists of 16 residues. The germline gives CDR1 KGHDR, CDR2 SFDVKD. V shed 4 bases and J 6 bases; nucleotides not matched to a gene: 11. The CDR3: CATSDPSGGSINEQFF. The DNA for the CDR3 is TGTGCCACCAGTGACCCCTCAGGGGGAAGTATCAATGAGCAGTTCTTC.

This clone was picked up one time. The V and J genes are TRBV7-6 and TRBJ2-1; 9 bases match TRBD2. The germline CDR1 and CDR2 sequences are SGHVS and FNYEAQ. V trimming: 1 base; J trimming: 6 bases; junction bases outside the gene matches: 4. The CDR3 runs to 15 residues. The CDR3 spells CASSLVAGGLNEQFF. The CDR3 coding sequence is TGTGCCAGCAGCTTAGTTGCGGGGGGGCTCAATGAGCAGTTCTTC.

The DNA for the CDR3 is TGTGCCAGCAGTGAACAAATCTCCCTTAGGGGGGCGGACACTGAAGCTTTCTTT. This sequence encodes CASSEQISLRGADTEAFF. The V and J genes are TRBV25-1 and TRBJ1-1; TRBD1 is a possible D gene (6 bases). The V gene lost 2 bases and the J gene lost 3 bases, with 22 bases spanning the gap. CDR3 size: 18 residues. Germline V gene lookup returns CDR1 MGHDK and CDR2 SYGVNS. Looking up the rest from reference TRBV25-1 and TRBJ1-1 gives the full variable domain: EADIYQTPRYLVIGTGKKITLECSQTMGHDKMYWYQQDPGMELHLIHYSYGVNSTEKGDLSSESTVSRIRTEHFPLTLESARPSHTSQYLCASSEQISLRGADTEAFFGQGTRLTVV.

This chain joins TRBV10-1 and TRBJ2-5; D ambiguous. Germline V gene data show CDR1 as WNHNN and CDR2 as SYGVQD (reference sequence). The CDR3 runs 13 residues. V lost 3 bases and J lost 5, with 10 bases in between. As DNA, the CDR3 is TGCGCCAGCAGTGAAAGGGTGGGGGAGACCCAGTACTTC. It translates to CASSERVGETQYF.

The genes are TRBV18 and TRBJ2-5; TRBD2 might be the D (6 bases). V dropped 3 bases and J dropped 5 bases, with 13 bases sitting between them. CDR1 is KGHSH and CDR2 is LQKENI in the germline V gene. CDR3 size: 14 residues. The CDR3 here is CASSPGGRRETQYF. The CDR3 coding sequence is TGTGCCAGCTCACCCGGGGGTCGGCGGGAGACCCAGTACTTC.

This chain uses TRBV5-1 with TRBJ2-5; the match to TRBD2 covers 7 bases. CDR3 length: 14 residues. Germline lookup yields CDR1 SGHRS and CDR2 YFSETQ. With 4 bases clipped from V and 2 bases from J, the junction kept 5 bases outside the gene matches. CDR3: CASSPGGAQETQYF. The CDR3 bases are TGCGCCAGCAGCCCGGGGGGAGCACAAGAGACCCAGTACTTC.

The CDR3 region is CATSRDLAGGDTGELFF. CDR3 nucleotides: TGTGCCACCAGCAGAGATCTGGCGGGGGGGGACACCGGGGAGCTGTTTTTT. This chain links TRBV15 with TRBJ2-2; 9 bases line up with TRBD2. Germline CDR1 and CDR2: LNHNV and YYDKDF (reference sequence). The CDR3 has 17 residues. Losses at the gene ends were 0 bases for V and 3 bases for J; bases not matched to a gene: 5.

The rearrangement joins TRBV6-5 to TRBJ2-3; D ambiguous. V lost 0 bases, J lost 2 bases, and 9 bases lay in between. Germline V gives CDR1 MNHEY, CDR2 SVGAGI. The CDR3 consists of 15 residues. DNA for the CDR3: TGTGCCAGCAGTTACTCAGGTCATAACACAGATACGCAGTATTTT. Encoded protein: CASSYSGHNTDTQYF.

The chain has TRBV19 and TRBJ1-5; D remains unclear. Trimming stripped 11 bases from V and 3 bases from J, with 17 bases between. This CDR3 is 14 amino acids long. Germline V gene lookup returns CDR1 LNHDA and CDR2 SQIVND (reference sequence). The CDR3 here is CAVEERHLNQPQHF. The CDR3 DNA reads TGTGCCGTGGAGGAGAGACACCTCAATCAGCCCCAGCATTTT.

The table lists this clone with a count of one. The rearrangement uses TRBV5-5 and TRBJ2-7; maybe TRBD1 (6 bases). Germline V gene data show CDR1 as SGHKS and CDR2 as YYEKEE (reference sequence). The CDR3 sequence is 15 residues long. Trimming removed 2 bases from V and 0 bases from J, with 12 bases in between. Here the CDR3 DNA reads TGTGCCAGCAGCTTTCAAGACAGGAGCTCCTACGAGCAGTACTTC. Protein product: CASSFQDRSSYEQYF.

The chain joins TRBV7-9 to TRBJ1-2, with D perhaps matching TRBD1 (5 bases). This CDR3 region has 14 residues. Germline V lookup: CDR1 SEHNR, CDR2 FQNEAQ (reference sequence). Trimming took 5 bases from V and 2 from J, leaving 12 bases between them. The CDR3 nucleotides read TGTGCCAGCAGCGATAAAGACAGAAACTATGGCTACACCTTC. It codes for CASSDKDRNYGYTF.